This T cell receptor beta chain comes out of a study of T cell changes during pregnancy in multiple sclerosis. Here immunoSEQ multiplex PCR was the method, and the copy in TCRdb shows in-frame clones only, minus some. The repertoire consists of some 90,000 clones, with about 92% occurring once and the leading ten covering approximately 1.5%. Germline CDR1 LNHDA, CDR2 SQIVND (reference sequence). The CDR3 runs to 15 residues. V gave up 4 bases and J gave up 5 bases, with 15 bases separating them. V usage is TRBV19 and J usage is TRBJ2-1; D possibly corresponds to TRBD2 (6 bases). The material was peripheral blood, obtained in the first trimester of pregnancy. The sequence derives from a female donor with multiple sclerosis, enrolled in a pregnancy study. Written as DNA, the CDR3 is TGTGCCAGTAGTACTCTCCGGGGAGGCGACAATGAGCAGTTCTTC. Protein sequence: CASSTLRGGDNEQFF.